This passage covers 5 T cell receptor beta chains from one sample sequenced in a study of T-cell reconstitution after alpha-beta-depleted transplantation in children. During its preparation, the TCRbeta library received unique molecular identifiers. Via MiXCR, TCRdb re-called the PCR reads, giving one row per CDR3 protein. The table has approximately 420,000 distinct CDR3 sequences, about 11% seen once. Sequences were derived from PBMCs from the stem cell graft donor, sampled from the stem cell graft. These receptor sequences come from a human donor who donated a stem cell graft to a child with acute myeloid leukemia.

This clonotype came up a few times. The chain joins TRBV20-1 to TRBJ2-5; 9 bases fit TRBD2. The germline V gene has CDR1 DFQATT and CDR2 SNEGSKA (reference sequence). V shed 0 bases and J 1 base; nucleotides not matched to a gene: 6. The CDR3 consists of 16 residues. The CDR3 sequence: CSAREPSGAIQETQYF. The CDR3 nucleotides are TGCAGTGCTAGAGAACCTAGCGGGGCAATCCAAGAGACCCAGTACTTC.

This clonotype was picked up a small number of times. The CDR3 protein is CASSSFNAYEQYF. The CDR3, as DNA: TGCGCCAGCAGCTCCTTTAACGCCTACGAGCAGTACTTC. The rearrangement joins TRBV5-1 to TRBJ2-7; D is uncertain. From germline, CDR1 is SGHRS and CDR2 YFSETQ. CDR3 length: 13 residues. V lost 3 bases to trimming and J lost 2 bases, with 9 bases between them.

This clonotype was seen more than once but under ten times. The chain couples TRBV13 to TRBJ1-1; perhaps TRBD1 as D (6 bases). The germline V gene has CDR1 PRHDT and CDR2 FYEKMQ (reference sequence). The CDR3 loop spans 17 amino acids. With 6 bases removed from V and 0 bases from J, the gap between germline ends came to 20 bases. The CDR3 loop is CASRRGGSAVLNTEAFF. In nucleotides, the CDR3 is TGTGCCAGCAGGCGAGGGGGTTCGGCGGTCCTGAACACTGAAGCTTTCTTT.

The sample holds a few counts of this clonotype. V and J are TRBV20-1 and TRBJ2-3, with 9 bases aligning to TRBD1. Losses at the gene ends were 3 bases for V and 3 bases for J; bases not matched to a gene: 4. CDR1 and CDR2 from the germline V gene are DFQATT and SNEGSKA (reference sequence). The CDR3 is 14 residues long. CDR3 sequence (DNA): TGCAGTGCTAGCGGGACAGGGTTGACAGATACGCAGTATTTT. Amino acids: CSASGTGLTDTQYF.

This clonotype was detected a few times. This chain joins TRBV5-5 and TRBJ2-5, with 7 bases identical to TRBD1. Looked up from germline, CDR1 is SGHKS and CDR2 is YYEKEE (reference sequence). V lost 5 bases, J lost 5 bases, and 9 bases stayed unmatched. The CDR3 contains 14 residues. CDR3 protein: CASRRDSYLETQYF. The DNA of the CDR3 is TGTGCCAGCAGAAGGGACAGTTATCTGGAGACCCAGTACTTC.